These 19 T cell receptor beta chains were all obtained from the same sample, sequenced in a study of shared clonotypes between healthy human individuals. Clones were sequenced by immunoSEQ multiplex PCR, and TCRdb holds only the in-frame ones, with some missing. The sample holds over a million clones; roughly 96% are singletons and the top ten take over 1%. The sequenced sample consisted of naive CD4+ T cells sorted from blood. The subset denotes: CD45RA+ positively selected. These receptor sequences come from a man in his thirties or forties in good health.

The chain has TRBV5-1 and TRBJ1-4; maybe TRBD1 (5 bases). Trimming stripped 0 bases from V and 2 bases from J, with 8 bases between. The CDR3 is 15 residues long. Germline V gene data show CDR1 as SGHRS and CDR2 as YFSETQ. CDR3 protein: CASSLVSGTNEKLFF. CDR3 in DNA: TGCGCCAGCAGCTTGGTATCAGGGACTAATGAAAAACTGTTTTTT.

V and J are TRBV9 and TRBJ2-2; D ambiguous. The CDR3 sequence is 18 residues long. Trimming cost V 0 bases and J 0 bases, with 15 bases left between them. The germline CDR1 and CDR2 sequences are SGDLS and YYNGEE. CDR3 residues: CASSVGKFNAPNTGELFF. Written as DNA, the CDR3 is TGTGCCAGCAGCGTAGGCAAATTTAATGCCCCGAACACCGGGGAGCTGTTTTTT.

The V gene is TRBV18, the J gene TRBJ1-3; D gene ambiguous. Trimming stripped 5 bases from V and 0 bases from J, with 14 bases between. CDR1 is KGHSH and CDR2 is LQKENI in the germline V gene. The CDR3 extends over 16 amino acids. In nucleotides, the CDR3 is TGTGCCAGCTCAGCAGGACGGTTGAGCTCTGGAAACACCATATATTTT. Residues: CASSAGRLSSGNTIYF.

The J gene is TRBJ1-5, the V gene TRBV2; tentative D call: TRBD1 (5 bases). V lost 8 bases, J lost 2 bases, and 10 bases lay in between. The CDR3 extends over 13 amino acids. Looked up from germline, CDR1 is SNHLY and CDR2 is FYNNEI. CDR3 sequence reads: CASRGFGNQPQHF. The CDR3 DNA is TGTGCCAGCCGGGGCTTTGGCAATCAGCCCCAGCATTTT.

Only one count was recorded for this clone. The chain is built from TRBV11-3 and TRBJ2-5; D is possibly TRBD1 or TRBD2 (7 bases each). V was cut by 5 bases and J by 4 bases, with 17 bases left in between. This CDR3 contains 15 residues. In germline, CDR1 is SGHNT, CDR2 YENEEA. The CDR3 here is CASSRREGAGETQYF. CDR3 DNA: TGTGCCAGCAGCCGAAGGGAGGGGGCTGGAGAGACCCAGTACTTC.

V and J are TRBV6-4 and TRBJ2-1; 12 bases are a match to TRBD2. The CDR3 sequence is 14 residues long. The trim removed 6 bases at V and 7 bases at J, leaving 4 bases unmatched. In germline, CDR1 is MRHNA, CDR2 SNTAGT. The CDR3 here is CASSGLAGKNEQFF. Here the CDR3 DNA reads TGTGCCAGCAGCGGACTAGCGGGAAAGAATGAGCAGTTCTTC.

This rearrangement joins TRBV15 to TRBJ2-3; a possible D gene is TRBD2 (5 bases). V gave up 5 bases and J gave up 4 bases, with 19 bases separating them. In germline, CDR1 is LNHNV, CDR2 YYDKDF (reference sequence). The CDR3 is 16 residues long. The CDR3 nucleotides are TGTGCCACCAGCTCCCACCCCGGGGAAACCTCAGATACGCAGTATTTT. This codes for CATSSHPGETSDTQYF.

This sequence joins TRBV5-1 and TRBJ1-1, with TRBD1 matching 8 bases. This CDR3 is built from 15 residues. Losses at the gene ends were 7 bases for V and 4 bases for J; bases not matched to a gene: 12. Germline V gene sequence: CDR1 SGHRS, CDR2 YFSETQ. The CDR3 loop is CASYLDSGGGTEAFF. The CDR3 bases are TGCGCCAGCTATCTTGACTCAGGGGGCGGCACTGAAGCTTTCTTT.

The chain is built from TRBV25-1 and TRBJ2-1; D is possibly TRBD2 (5 bases). The CDR3 runs to 14 residues. Trimming pared 4 bases from V and 0 bases from J, leaving 7 bases between. The germline gives CDR1 MGHDK, CDR2 SYGVNS. This CDR3 is CASSGRSSYNEQFF. In DNA, the CDR3 is TGTGCCAGCAGTGGGAGGAGCTCCTACAATGAGCAGTTCTTC. Filled out from reference TRBV25-1 and TRBJ2-1, the complete variable domain reads EADIYQTPRYLVIGTGKKITLECSQTMGHDKMYWYQQDPGMELHLIHYSYGVNSTEKGDLSSESTVSRIRTEHFPLTLESARPSHTSQYLCASSGRSSYNEQFFGPGTRLTVL.

The J gene is TRBJ2-7, the V gene TRBV28, with 7 nucleotides matching TRBD2. This CDR3 spans 14 amino acids. Germline CDR1 and CDR2: MDHEN and SYDVKM. V was clipped by 7 bases and J by 2 bases; unmatched bases: 8. The CDR3, as DNA: TGTGCCAGCATGGAGCGGGGCTACCCCTACGAGCAGTACTTC. As protein: CASMERGYPYEQYF. The whole variable domain, filled in from reference TRBV28 and TRBJ2-7, reads DVKVTQSSRYLVKRTGEKVFLECVQDMDHENMFWYRQDPGLGLRLIYFSYDVKMKEKGDIPEGYSVSREKKERFSLILESASTNQTSMYLCASMERGYPYEQYFGPGTRLTVT.

This clone is a singleton in its sample. The J gene is TRBJ1-1, the V gene TRBV29-1; 7 nucleotides agree with TRBD1. CDR1 is SQVTM, CDR2 ANQGSEA, per germline. Trimming took 5 bases from V and 2 from J; bases not matched to a gene: 8. The CDR3 is made up of 14 amino acids. For the CDR3, the DNA is TGCAGCGTTCCTAAGGGACAGTTTAACACTGAAGCTTTCTTT. The encoded protein is CSVPKGQFNTEAFF. Full variable domain (remainder filled in from reference TRBV29-1 and TRBJ1-1): SAVISQKPSRDICQRGTSLTIQCQVDSQVTMMFWYRQQPGQSLTLIATANQGSEATYESGFVIDKFPISRPNLTFSTLTVSNMSPEDSSIYLCSVPKGQFNTEAFFGQGTRLTVV.

This clone showed up just once. The V and J genes are TRBV7-3 and TRBJ2-3; 7 positions agree with TRBD2. J lost 4 bases, V lost 5 bases, and 9 bases had no gene match. The CDR3 is 15 residues long. In germline, CDR1 is SGHTA, CDR2 FQGTGA. The CDR3 sequence is CASSQGQRESDTQYF. Here the CDR3 DNA reads TGTGCCAGCAGCCAAGGCCAGCGGGAATCAGATACGCAGTATTTT.

This chain links TRBV18 with TRBJ2-1; 7 bases agree with TRBD1. This CDR3 spans 11 amino acids. In germline, CDR1 is KGHSH, CDR2 LQKENI. J lost 7 bases, V lost 8 bases, and 2 bases had no gene match. CDR3 in DNA: TGTGCCAGCAACAGGGGAAATGAGCAGTTCTTC. This codes for CASNRGNEQFF.

The J gene is TRBJ2-7, the V gene TRBV28, with D possibly TRBD1 on 5 matching bases. The CDR3 length is 17 residues. Germline assignment: CDR1 MDHEN and CDR2 SYDVKM. V lost 5 bases and J lost 1, with 21 bases in between. Here the CDR3 reads CASSTGAFGVASYEQYF. The CDR3 DNA follows: TGTGCCAGCAGTACAGGAGCATTTGGGGTTGCGTCCTACGAGCAGTACTTC.

This chain joins TRBV9 and TRBJ1-1, with D perhaps TRBD1 (6 bases). The germline V gene encodes CDR1 SGDLS and CDR2 YYNGEE. The CDR3 is made up of 14 amino acids. V lost 3 bases, J lost 0 bases, and 9 bases lay in between. CDR3 nucleotide sequence: TGTGCCAGCAGCGACAGGGTGATGAACACTGAAGCTTTCTTT. Translation gives CASSDRVMNTEAFF. Based on the CDR3 plus reference TRBV9 and TRBJ1-1, the full variable domain is DSGVTQTPKHLITATGQRVTLRCSPRSGDLSVYWYQQSLDQGLQFLIQYYNGEERAKGNILERFSAQQFPDLHSELNLSSLELGDSALYFCASSDRVMNTEAFFGQGTRLTVV.

The rearrangement joins TRBV6-6 to TRBJ1-1; TRBD1 might be the D (5 bases). Trimming stripped 4 bases from V and 7 bases from J, with 22 bases between. CDR3 size: 16 residues. Germline V gene data show CDR1 as MNHNY and CDR2 as SVGAGI (reference sequence). CDR3 sequence (DNA): TGTGCCAGCAGTTTCGGGGGGGTGGAGGAAGGGAGTGAAGCTTTCTTT. Translation gives CASSFGGVEEGSEAFF.

V usage is TRBV7-2 and J usage is TRBJ2-5; no clear D gene. This CDR3 is 12 amino acids long. V gave up 6 bases and J gave up 3 bases, with 8 bases separating them. CDR1 is SGHTA, CDR2 FQGNSA, per germline. The CDR3 loop is CASSDFKETQYF. CDR3 coding DNA: TGTGCCAGCAGTGACTTTAAAGAGACCCAGTACTTC.

The rearrangement links TRBV7-6 to TRBJ2-3; D is undetermined. This CDR3 has 15 residues. The germline V gene encodes CDR1 SGHVS and CDR2 FNYEAQ. With 1 base removed from V and 1 base from J, the gap between germline ends came to 9 bases. CDR3 bases: TGTGCCAGCAGCTTAGTGGTGGAAGGCACAGATACGCAGTATTTT. Encoded protein: CASSLVVEGTDTQYF.

In its sample, this clone was seen once. CDR3 coding DNA: TGTGCCACCAGCAGAGATCCGAATGGGGAGACCCAGTACTTC. Protein: CATSRDPNGETQYF. The rearrangement links TRBV15 to TRBJ2-5; D unresolved. The length of the CDR3 is 14 residues. Germline CDR1 and CDR2: LNHNV and YYDKDF (reference sequence). Deletions cut 0 bases from V and 5 bases from J, with 10 bases between.